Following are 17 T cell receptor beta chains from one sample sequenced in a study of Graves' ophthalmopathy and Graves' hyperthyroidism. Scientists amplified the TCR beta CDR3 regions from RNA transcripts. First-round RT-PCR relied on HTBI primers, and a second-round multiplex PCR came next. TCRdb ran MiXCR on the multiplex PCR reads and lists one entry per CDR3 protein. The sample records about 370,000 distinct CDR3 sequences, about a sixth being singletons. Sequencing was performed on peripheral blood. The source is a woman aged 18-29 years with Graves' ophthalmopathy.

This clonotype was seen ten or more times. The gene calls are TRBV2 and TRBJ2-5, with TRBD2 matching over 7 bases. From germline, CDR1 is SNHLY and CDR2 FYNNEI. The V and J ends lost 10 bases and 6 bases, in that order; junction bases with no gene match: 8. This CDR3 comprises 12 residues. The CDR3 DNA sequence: TGTGCCATCCTCGGGAGGATGCAGACCCAGTACTTC. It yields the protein CAILGRMQTQYF.

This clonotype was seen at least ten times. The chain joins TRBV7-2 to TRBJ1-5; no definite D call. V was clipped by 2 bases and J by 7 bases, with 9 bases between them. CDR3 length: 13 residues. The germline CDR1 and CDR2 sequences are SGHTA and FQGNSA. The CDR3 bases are TGTGCCAGCAGCTTACCCGGCAGACAGCCCCAGCATTTT. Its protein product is CASSLPGRQPQHF.

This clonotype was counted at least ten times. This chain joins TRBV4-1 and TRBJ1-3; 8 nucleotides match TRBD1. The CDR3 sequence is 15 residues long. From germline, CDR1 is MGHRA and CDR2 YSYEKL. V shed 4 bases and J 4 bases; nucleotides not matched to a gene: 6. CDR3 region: CASSLQDREGNTIYF. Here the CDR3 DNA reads TGCGCCAGCAGCCTCCAGGACAGGGAGGGAAACACCATATATTTT.

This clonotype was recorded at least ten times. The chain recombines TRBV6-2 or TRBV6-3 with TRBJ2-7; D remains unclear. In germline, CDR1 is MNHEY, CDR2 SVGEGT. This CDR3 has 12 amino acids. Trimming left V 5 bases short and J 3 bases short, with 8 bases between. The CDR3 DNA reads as TGTGCCAGCAGTCGACTTGGCTACGAGCAGTACTTC. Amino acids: CASSRLGYEQYF.

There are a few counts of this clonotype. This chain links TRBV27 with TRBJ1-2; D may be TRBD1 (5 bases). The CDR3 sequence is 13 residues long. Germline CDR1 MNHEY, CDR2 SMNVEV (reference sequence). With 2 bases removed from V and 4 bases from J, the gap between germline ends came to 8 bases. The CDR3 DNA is TGTGCCAGCAGTTTAGGACACCCCTATGGCTACACCTTC. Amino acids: CASSLGHPYGYTF.

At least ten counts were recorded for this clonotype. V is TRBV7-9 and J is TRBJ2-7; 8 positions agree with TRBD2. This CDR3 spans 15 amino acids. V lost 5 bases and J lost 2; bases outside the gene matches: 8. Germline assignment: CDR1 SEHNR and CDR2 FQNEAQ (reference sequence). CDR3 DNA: TGTGCCAGCAGCCCCACTAGCGGCTCGACCTACGAGCAGTACTTC. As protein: CASSPTSGSTYEQYF. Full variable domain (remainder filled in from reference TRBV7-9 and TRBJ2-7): DTGVSQNPRHKITKRGQNVTFRCDPISEHNRLYWYRQTLGQGPEFLTYFQNEAQLEKSRLLSDRFSAERPKGSFSTLEIQRTEQGDSAMYLCASSPTSGSTYEQYFGPGTRLTVT.

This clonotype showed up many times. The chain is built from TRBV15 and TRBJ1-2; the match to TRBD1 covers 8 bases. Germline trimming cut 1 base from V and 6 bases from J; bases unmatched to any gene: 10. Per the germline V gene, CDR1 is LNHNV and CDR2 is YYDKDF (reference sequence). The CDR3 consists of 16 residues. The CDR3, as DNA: TGTGCCACCAGCAGAGGAACCGAGACAGGGGTTGATGGCTACACCTTC. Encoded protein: CATSRGTETGVDGYTF.

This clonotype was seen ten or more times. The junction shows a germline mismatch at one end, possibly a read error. CDR3 nucleotide sequence: TGTGCCGGCAGGTCACAGGGTATGGGTGGAAACACCATATATTTT. This gives the protein CAGRSQGMGGNTIYF. This chain connects TRBV2 to TRBJ1-3, with a tentative D call TRBD1 (6 bases). The CDR3 spans 15 residues. The V gene's germline CDR1 is SNHLY and CDR2 FYNNEI.

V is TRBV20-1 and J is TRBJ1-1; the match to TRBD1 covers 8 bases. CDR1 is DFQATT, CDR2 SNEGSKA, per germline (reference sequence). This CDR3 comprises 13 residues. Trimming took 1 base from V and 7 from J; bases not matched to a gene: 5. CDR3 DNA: TGCAGTGCTAGAGGACAGGGGTTTGATGAAGCTTTCTTT. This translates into CSARGQGFDEAFF.

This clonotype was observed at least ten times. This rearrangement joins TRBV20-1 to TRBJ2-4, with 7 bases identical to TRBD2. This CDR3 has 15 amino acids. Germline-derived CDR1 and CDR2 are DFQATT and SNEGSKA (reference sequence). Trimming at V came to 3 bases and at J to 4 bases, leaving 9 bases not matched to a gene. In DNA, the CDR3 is TGCAGTGCTAGTCCGGCGCTCGGGGGGAAAAACATTCAGTACTTC. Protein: CSASPALGGKNIQYF.

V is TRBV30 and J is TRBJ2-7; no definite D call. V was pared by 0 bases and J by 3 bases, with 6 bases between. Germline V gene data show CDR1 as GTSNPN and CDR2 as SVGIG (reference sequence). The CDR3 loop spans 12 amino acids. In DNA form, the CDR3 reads TGTGCCTGGAGTGTTGGGGTCTACGAGCAGTACTTC. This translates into CAWSVGVYEQYF. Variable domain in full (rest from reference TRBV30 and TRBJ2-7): SQTIHQWPATLVQPVGSPLSLECTVEGTSNPNLYWYRQAAGRGLQLLFYSVGIGQISSEVPQNLSASRPQDRQFILSSKKLLLSDSGFYLCAWSVGVYEQYFGPGTRLTVT.

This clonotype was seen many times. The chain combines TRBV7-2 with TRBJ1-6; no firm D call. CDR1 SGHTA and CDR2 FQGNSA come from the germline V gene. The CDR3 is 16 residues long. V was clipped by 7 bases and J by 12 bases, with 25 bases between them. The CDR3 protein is CASTPARLSHVLPLHF. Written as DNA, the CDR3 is TGTGCCAGCACCCCCGCTCGGCTCTCGCATGTTTTACCCCTCCACTTT.

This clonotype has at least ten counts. CDR3 region: CASSSKTGTYGYTF. Here the CDR3 DNA reads TGTGCCAGCAGCTCTAAGACAGGCACCTATGGCTACACCTTC. The chain employs TRBV7-6 and TRBJ1-2; tentative D call: TRBD1 (6 bases). Trimming removed 4 bases at V and 4 bases at J, with 13 bases between. Looked up from germline, CDR1 is SGHVS and CDR2 is FNYEAQ. The CDR3 extends over 14 amino acids. Variable domain in full (rest from reference TRBV7-6 and TRBJ1-2): GAGVSQSPRYKVTKRGQDVALRCDPISGHVSLYWYRQALGQGPEFLTYFNYEAQQDKSGLPNDRFSAERPEGSISTLTIQRTEQRDSAMYRCASSSKTGTYGYTFGSGTRLTVV.

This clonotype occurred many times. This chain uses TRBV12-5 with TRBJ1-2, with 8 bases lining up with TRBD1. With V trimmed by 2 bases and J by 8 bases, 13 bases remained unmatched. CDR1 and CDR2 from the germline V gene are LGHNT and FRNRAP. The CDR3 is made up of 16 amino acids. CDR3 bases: TGTGCTAGTGGTTTGTCGGGGGGCCAGGGGGCTGACGGCTACACCTTC. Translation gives CASGLSGGQGADGYTF. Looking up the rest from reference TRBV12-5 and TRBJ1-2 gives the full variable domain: DARVTQTPRHKVTEMGQEVTMRCQPILGHNTVFWYRQTMMQGLELLAYFRNRAPLDDSGMPKDRFSAEMPDATLATLKIQPSEPRDSAVYFCASGLSGGQGADGYTFGSGTRLTVV.

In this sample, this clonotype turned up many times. Here the CDR3 reads CASSKGQGDGYTF. The CDR3 DNA sequence: TGTGCCAGCAGCAAGGGACAGGGAGATGGCTACACCTTC. The chain joins TRBV7-3 to TRBJ1-2; 9 bases map to TRBD1. The CDR3 is 13 residues long. J was trimmed by 6 bases and V by 5 bases; bases with no gene match: 4. Germline CDR1 SGHTA, CDR2 FQGTGA.

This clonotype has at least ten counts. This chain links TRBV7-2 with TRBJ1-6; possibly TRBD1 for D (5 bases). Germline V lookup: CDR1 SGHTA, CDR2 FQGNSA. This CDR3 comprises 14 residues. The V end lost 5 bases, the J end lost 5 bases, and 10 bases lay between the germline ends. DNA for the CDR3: TGTGCCAGCAGCCCTGACAGCGATAATTCACCCCTCCACTTT. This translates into CASSPDSDNSPLHF.

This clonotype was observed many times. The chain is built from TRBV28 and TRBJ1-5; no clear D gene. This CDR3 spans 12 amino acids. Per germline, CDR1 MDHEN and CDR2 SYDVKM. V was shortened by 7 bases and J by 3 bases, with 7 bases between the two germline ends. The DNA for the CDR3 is TGTGCCAGCAACAGACTCAATCAGCCCCAGCATTTT. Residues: CASNRLNQPQHF. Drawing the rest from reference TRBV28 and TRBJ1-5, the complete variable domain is DVKVTQSSRYLVKRTGEKVFLECVQDMDHENMFWYRQDPGLGLRLIYFSYDVKMKEKGDIPEGYSVSREKKERFSLILESASTNQTSMYLCASNRLNQPQHFGDGTRLSIL.